This T cell receptor beta chain was captured by sequencing in a study of prognosis after radiotherapy for stage I lung cancer. From germline, CDR1 is MNHEY and CDR2 SVGAGI. The CDR3 is made up of 14 amino acids. From genomic DNA, two-round multiplex PCR was used to amplify TCR beta CDR3. Each TRBV and TRBJ gene had its own primer in the first PCR round. MiXCR was run by TCRdb on the multiplex PCR reads, yielding one entry per CDR3 protein. In the table there are 15,000 or so distinct CDR3 sequences, around 32% of which are singletons. As regards this clonotype: One end of the junction is discordant with germline, which a read error may explain.

Here the sequenced sample was PBMCs, taken before or after stereotactic body radiation therapy (not recorded which). The TCR originated in a donor over 45 with non-small cell lung cancer. This chain uses TRBV6-5 with TRBJ2-6; D is undetermined. The CDR3 loop is CASSYLSGDNVLTF. Written as DNA, the CDR3 is TGTGCCAGCAGTTACCTGAGTGGGGACAACGTCCTGACTTTC.